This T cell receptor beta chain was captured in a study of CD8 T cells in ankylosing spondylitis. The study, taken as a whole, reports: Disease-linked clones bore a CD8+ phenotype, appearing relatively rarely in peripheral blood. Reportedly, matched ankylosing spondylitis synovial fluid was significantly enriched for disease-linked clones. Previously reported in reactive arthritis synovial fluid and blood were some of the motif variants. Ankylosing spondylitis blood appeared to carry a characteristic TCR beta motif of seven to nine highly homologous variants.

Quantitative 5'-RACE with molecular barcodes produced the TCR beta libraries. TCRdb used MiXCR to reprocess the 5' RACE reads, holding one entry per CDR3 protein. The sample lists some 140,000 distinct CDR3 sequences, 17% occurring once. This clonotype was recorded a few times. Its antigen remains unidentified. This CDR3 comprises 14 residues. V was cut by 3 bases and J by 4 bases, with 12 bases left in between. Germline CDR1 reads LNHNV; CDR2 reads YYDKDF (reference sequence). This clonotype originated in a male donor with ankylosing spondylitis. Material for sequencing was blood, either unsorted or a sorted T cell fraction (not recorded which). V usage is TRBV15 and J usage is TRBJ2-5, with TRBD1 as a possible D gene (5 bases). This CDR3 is CATSSREPGETQYF. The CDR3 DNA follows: TGTGCCACCAGCAGCAGGGAACCGGGAGAGACCCAGTACTTC.